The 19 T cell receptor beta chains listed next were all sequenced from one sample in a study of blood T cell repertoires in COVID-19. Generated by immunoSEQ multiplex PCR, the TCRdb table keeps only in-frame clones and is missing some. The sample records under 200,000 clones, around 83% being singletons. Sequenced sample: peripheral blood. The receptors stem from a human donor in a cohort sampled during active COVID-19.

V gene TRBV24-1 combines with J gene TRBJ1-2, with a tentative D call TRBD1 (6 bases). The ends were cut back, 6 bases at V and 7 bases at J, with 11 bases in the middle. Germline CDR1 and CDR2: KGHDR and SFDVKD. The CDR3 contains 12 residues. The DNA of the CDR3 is TGTGCCACCAGTTCTGGGGGCGTTGGCTACACCTTC. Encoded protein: CATSSGGVGYTF.

The CDR3, as DNA: TGTGCCAGCAGATCTAGCACAGATACGCAGTATTTT. This translates into CASRSSTDTQYF. The chain is built from TRBV6-6 and TRBJ2-3; D ambiguous. The CDR3 extends over 12 amino acids. The germline V and J ends were trimmed by 6 bases and 0 bases, with 4 bases remaining between them. Per germline, CDR1 MNHNY and CDR2 SVGAGI (reference sequence).

CDR3 sequence reads: CASSEINRVGNYGYTF. CDR3 DNA sequence: TGTGCCAGCAGCGAGATTAACAGGGTCGGAAACTATGGCTACACCTTC. The genes are TRBV9 and TRBJ1-2; a possible D gene is TRBD1 (6 bases). The germline V gene has CDR1 SGDLS and CDR2 YYNGEE. Between the trimmed V and J ends, which lost 3 bases and 2 bases, there was a span of 17 bases. There are 16 residues in the CDR3.

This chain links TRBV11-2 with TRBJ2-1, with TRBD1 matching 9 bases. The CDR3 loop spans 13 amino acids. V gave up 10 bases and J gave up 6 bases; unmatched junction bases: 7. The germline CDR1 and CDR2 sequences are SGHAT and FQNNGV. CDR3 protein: CANREQGANEQFF. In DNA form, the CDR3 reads TGTGCCAACAGGGAACAGGGGGCCAATGAGCAGTTCTTC.

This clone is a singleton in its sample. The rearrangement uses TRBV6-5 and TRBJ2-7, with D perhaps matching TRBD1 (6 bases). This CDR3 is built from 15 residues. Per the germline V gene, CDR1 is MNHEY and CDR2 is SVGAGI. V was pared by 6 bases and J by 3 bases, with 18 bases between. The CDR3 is CASRVDRIAHYEQYF. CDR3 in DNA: TGTGCCAGCAGGGTAGACAGGATCGCTCACTACGAGCAGTACTTC.

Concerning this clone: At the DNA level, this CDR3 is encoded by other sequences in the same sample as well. The DNA for the CDR3 is TGCGCCAGCAGCCAAGAGGGACTAGCGGGAGGGCCCACAGATACGCAGTATTTT. Amino acid sequence: CASSQEGLAGGPTDTQYF. The V gene is TRBV4-3, the J gene TRBJ2-3, with 16 bases that match TRBD2. Germline trimming cut 0 bases from V and 2 bases from J; bases unmatched to any gene: 2. The CDR3 loop spans 18 amino acids. Germline V CDR1 and CDR2: LGHNA, YSLEER.

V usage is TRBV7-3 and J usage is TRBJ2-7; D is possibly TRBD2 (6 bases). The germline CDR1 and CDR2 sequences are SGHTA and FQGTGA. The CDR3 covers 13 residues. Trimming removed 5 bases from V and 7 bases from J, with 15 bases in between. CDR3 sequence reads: CASSLKGGGEQYF. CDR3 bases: TGTGCCAGCAGCCTCAAGGGCGGAGGGGAGCAGTACTTC.

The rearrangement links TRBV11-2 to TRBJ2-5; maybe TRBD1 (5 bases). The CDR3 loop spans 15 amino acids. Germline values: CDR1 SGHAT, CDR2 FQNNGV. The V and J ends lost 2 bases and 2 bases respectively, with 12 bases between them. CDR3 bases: TGTGCCAGCAGCTTATCAGGGCCTATTCAAGAGACCCAGTACTTC. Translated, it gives CASSLSGPIQETQYF.

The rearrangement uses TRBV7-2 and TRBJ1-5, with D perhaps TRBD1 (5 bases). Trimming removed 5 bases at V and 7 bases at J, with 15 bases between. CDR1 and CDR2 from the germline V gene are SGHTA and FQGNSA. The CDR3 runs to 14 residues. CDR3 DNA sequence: TGTGCCAGCAGCGAGGGACTAGCCCCCCAGCCCCAGCATTTT. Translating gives CASSEGLAPQPQHF.

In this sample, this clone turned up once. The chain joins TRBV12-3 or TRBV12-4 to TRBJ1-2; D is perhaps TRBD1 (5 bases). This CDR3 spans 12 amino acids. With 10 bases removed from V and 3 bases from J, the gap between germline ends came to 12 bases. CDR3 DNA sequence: TGTGCCACCCTAGGGGCAGACTATGGCTACACCTTC. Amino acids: CATLGADYGYTF.

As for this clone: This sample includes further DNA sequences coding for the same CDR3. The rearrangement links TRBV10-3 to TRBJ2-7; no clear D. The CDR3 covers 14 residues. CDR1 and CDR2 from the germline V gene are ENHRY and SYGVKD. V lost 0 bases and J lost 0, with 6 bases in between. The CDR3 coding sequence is TGTGCCATCAGTGAGTCAACGAGCTCCTACGAGCAGTACTTC. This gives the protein CAISESTSSYEQYF.

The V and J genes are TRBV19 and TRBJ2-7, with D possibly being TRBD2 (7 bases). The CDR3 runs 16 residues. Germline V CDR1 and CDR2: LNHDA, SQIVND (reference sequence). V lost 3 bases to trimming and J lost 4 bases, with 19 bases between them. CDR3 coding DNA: TGTGCCAGTAGTATCGAAGCCTGGGGGGGCAGGTACGAGCAGTACTTC. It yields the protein CASSIEAWGGRYEQYF.

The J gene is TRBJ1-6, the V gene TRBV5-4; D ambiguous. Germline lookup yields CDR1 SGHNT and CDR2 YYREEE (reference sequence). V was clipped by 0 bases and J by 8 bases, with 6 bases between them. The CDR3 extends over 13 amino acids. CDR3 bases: TGTGCCAGCAGCTTGGCCCAATATTCACCCCTCCACTTT. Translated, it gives CASSLAQYSPLHF.

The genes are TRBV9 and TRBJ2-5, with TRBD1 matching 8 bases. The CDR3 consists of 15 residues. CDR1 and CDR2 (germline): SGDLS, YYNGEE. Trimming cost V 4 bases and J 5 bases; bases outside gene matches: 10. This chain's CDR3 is CASSPRTGPGETQYF. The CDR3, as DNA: TGTGCCAGCAGCCCCCGGACAGGGCCCGGTGAGACCCAGTACTTC.

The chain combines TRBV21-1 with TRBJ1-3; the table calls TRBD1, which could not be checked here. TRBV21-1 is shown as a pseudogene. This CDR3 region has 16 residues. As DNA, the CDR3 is TGTGCCAGCAGCACCCCCCGGGGACAGGCTGGAAACACCATATATTTT. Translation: CASSTPRGQAGNTIYF.

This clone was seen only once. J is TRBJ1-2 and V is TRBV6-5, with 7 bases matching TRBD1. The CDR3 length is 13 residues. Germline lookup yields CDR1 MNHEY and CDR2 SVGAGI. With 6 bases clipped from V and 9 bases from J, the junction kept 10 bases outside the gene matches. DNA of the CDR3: TGTGCCAGCAGGGCCGGGACAGCGAGTAGCTACACCTTC. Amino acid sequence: CASRAGTASSYTF.

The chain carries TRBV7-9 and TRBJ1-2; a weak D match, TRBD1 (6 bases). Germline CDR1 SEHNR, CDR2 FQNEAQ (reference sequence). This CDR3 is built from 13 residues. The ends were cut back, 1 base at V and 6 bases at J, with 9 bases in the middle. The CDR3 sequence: CASSLGAGDGYTF. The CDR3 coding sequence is TGTGCCAGCAGCTTAGGTGCAGGGGATGGCTACACCTTC. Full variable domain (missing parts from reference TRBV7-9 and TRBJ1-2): DTGVSQNPRHKITKRGQNVTFRCDPISEHNRLYWYRQTLGQGPEFLTYFQNEAQLEKSRLLSDRFSAERPKGSFSTLEIQRTEQGDSAMYLCASSLGAGDGYTFGSGTRLTVV.

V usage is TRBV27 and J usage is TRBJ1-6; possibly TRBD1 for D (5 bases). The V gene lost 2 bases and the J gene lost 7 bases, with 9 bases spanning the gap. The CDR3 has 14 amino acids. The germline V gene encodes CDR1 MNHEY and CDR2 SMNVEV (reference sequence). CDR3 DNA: TGTGCCAGCAGTTTACAGGACAAAAATTCACCCCTCCACTTT. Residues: CASSLQDKNSPLHF.

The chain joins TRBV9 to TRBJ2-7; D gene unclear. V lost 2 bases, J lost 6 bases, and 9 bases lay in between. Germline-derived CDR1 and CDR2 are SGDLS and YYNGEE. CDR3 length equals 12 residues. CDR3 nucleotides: TGTGCCAGCAGCGTGGTGGCAGGCGAGCAGTACTTC. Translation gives CASSVVAGEQYF.